This T cell receptor (beta chain) was captured by sequencing in a study of T cells expressing NK-cell markers. Study-wide context: Repertoire data for TCR beta were derived from sorted T cells (CD3+CD56+NKG2C+, CD3+CD56+NKG2C- and CD3+CD56-NKG2C+). The sequencing cohort of eight donors included seven HCMV-seropositive individuals and one seronegative individual.

CDR3 length: 13 residues. The germline V gene has CDR1 SEHNR and CDR2 FQNEAQ (reference sequence). TCRdb reprocessed the 5' RACE reads, keeping one entry per CDR3 protein, no DNA. In total, the table holds approximately 380,000 distinct CDR3 sequences. The gene calls are TRBV7-9 and TRBJ2-1; TCRdb names TRBD1, which stays unverified in the absence of DNA. The receptor was derived from a man aged 18-75 years in good health. The sequencing input was blood T cells: a sorted CD56 or NKG2C T cell subset, CD4+ or CD8+ T cells, or bulk PBMC T cells (not recorded which). This CDR3 reads CASSRLDNNEQFF. Filled out from reference TRBV7-9 and TRBJ2-1, the complete variable domain reads DTGVSQNPRHKITKRGQNVTFRCDPISEHNRLYWYRQTLGQGPEFLTYFQNEAQLEKSRLLSDRFSAERPKGSFSTLEIQRTEQGDSAMYLCASSRLDNNEQFFGPGTRLTVL.